This T cell receptor beta chain was captured by sequencing in a study of blood T cell repertoires in COVID-19. Overall study: From T cells, B-cell-depleted T cells, or PBMCs came the material, which was cDNA or gDNA.

Germline-derived CDR1 and CDR2 are LNHDA and SQIVND (reference sequence). This CDR3 has 14 amino acids. V gave up 7 bases and J gave up 2 bases; unmatched junction bases: 4. Sequenced by immunoSEQ multiplex PCR; TCRdb stores in-frame clones only, minus some. There are some 180,000 clones in the sample; more than 80% occur only once, and approximately 6.2% lies in the top ten. Across about two dozen US areas, participants ranged in age from about 18 to 100 years. In assigning cohorts, the study relied on participant-reported clinical history. Sequenced input: PBMCs or T cells enriched from blood (not recorded which). This chain joins TRBV19 and TRBJ2-3; 9 nucleotides match TRBD2. The TCR comes from a man aged 35 to 55 who had recovered from COVID-19. CDR3 protein: CASNLAGLTDTQYF. The CDR3 nucleotides read TGTGCCAGTAATCTAGCGGGACTCACAGATACGCAGTATTTT.